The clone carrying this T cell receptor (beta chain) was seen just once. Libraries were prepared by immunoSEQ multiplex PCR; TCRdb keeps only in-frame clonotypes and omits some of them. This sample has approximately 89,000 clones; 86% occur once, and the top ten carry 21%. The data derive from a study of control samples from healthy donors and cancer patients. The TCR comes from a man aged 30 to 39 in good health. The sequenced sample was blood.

CDR3 sequence (DNA): TGTGCCACCTCAGATGGGAGTAGGGCAAACACCGGGGAGCTGTTTTTT. It is translated as CATSDGSRANTGELFF. V and J are TRBV5-4 and TRBJ2-2, with TRBD2 as a possible D gene (5 bases). The V end was cut by 9 bases, the J end by 2 bases, with 20 bases between. The CDR3 consists of 16 residues. Germline V gene sequence: CDR1 SGHNT, CDR2 YYREEE (reference sequence).